This TCR beta chain was sequenced for a study of response to subunit inactivated influenza vaccine. Study findings and constraints: Authors suggested that a seasonal influenza vaccination recruits few new T cells each time.

V shed 2 bases and J shed 6 bases, with 11 bases lying between them. CDR1 and CDR2 (germline): MNHEY, SVGEGT. The CDR3 is made up of 13 amino acids. This clonotype was observed a few times. Its target is not known. TCRdb re-derived calls from the RT-PCR reads in MiXCR, one entry per CDR3 protein. The table includes 550,000 to 800,000 distinct CDR3 sequences, 15% to 17% detected once. The J gene is TRBJ2-7, the V gene TRBV6-2 or TRBV6-3, with D unresolved. The sequence was obtained from a man in his fifties or sixties who received an inactivated influenza vaccine. Sample: PBMCs from blood, taken 11 to 12 days after vaccination. The CDR3 loop reads CASSYGGFGEQYF. The DNA of the CDR3 is TGTGCCAGCAGTTACGGTGGGTTCGGCGAGCAGTACTTC.